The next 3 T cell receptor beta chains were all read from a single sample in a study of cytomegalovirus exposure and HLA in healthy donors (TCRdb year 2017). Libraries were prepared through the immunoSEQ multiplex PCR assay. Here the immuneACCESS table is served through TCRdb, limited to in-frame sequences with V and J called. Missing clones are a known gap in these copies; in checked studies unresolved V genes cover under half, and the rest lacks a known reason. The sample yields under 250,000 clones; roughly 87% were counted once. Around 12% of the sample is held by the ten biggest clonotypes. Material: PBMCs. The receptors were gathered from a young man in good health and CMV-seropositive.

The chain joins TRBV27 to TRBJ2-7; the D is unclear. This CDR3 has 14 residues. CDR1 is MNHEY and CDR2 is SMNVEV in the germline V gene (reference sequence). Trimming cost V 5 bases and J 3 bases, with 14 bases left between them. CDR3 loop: CASSAAPRGYEQYF. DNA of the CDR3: TGTGCCAGCAGTGCAGCGCCCCGTGGCTACGAGCAGTACTTC.

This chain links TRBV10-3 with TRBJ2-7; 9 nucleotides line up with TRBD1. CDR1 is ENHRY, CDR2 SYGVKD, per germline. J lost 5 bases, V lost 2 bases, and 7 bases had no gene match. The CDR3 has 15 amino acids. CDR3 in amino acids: CAISEAGTGNHEQYF. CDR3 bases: TGTGCCATCAGTGAGGCCGGGACAGGGAACCACGAGCAGTACTTC.

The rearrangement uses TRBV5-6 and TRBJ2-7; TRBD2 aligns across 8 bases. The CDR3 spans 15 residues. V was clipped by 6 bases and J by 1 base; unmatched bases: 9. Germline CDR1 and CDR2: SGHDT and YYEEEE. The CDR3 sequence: CASKSGGGPSYEQYF. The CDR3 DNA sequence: TGTGCCAGCAAAAGCGGGGGAGGCCCATCCTACGAGCAGTACTTC.